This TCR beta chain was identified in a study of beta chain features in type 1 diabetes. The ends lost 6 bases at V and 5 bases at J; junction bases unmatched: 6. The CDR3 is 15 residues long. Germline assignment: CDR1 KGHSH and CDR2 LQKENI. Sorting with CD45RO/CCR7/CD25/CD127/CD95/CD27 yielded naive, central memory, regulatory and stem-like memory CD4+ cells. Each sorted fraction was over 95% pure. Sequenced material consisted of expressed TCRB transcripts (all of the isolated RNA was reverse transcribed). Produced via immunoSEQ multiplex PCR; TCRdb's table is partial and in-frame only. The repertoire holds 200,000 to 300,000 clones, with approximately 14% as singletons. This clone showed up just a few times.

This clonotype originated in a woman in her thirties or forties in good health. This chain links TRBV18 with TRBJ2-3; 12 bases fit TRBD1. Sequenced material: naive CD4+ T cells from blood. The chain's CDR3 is CASSRDRGRGDTQYF. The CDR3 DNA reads TGTGCCAGCTCGCGGGACAGGGGGCGTGGAGATACGCAGTATTTT. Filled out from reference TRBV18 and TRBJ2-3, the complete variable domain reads NAGVMQNPRHLVRRRGQEARLRCSPMKGHSHVYWYRQLPEEGLKFMVYLQKENIIDESGMPKERFSAEFPKEGPSILRIQQVVRGDSAAYFCASSRDRGRGDTQYFGPGTRLTVL.